This T cell receptor beta chain comes out of a study of regulatory T cells in long-lasting Graves disease. Through Arm-PCR of CDR3 regions and iRepertoire HTBI primers, TCR beta libraries were built. TCRdb fed the multiplex PCR reads into MiXCR, producing one record per CDR3 protein. There are around 230,000 distinct CDR3 sequences in the sample; 18% occur only once, and approximately 20% lies in the top ten. This clonotype was observed a few times. Trimming took 5 bases from V and 5 from J, leaving 10 bases between them. CDR3 length: 11 amino acids. The germline V gene has CDR1 SQVTM and CDR2 ANQGSEA. As to time point: newly diagnosed GD, antithyroid drugs for less than 3 months. Researchers made the TCR library from RNA that was extracted from PBMCs.

This specimen consisted of peripheral blood mononuclear cells (PBMCs), obtained at new diagnosis, from a patient treated with antithyroid drugs. The source of this sequence is a female donor with Graves disease. This chain uses TRBV29-1 with TRBJ2-7, with a possible D match to TRBD1 (6 bases). The CDR3 nucleotides read TGCAGCGTTTTGAGGGGGAACGAGCAGTACTTC. Its protein product is CSVLRGNEQYF.